The rows below give T cell receptor beta chains drawn from one sample of a study of cytomegalovirus exposure and HLA in healthy donors. Sequenced by immunoSEQ multiplex PCR; TCRdb stores in-frame clones only, minus some. The table has approximately 40,000 clones, approximately 86% seen once; the top ten hold about 10%. Specimen: PBMCs. The origin of the receptors is a woman aged 18-29 years in good health and CMV-seropositive. The CDR3 runs from the conserved cysteine through the conserved F or W. Fields, in order: V gene, clone size, J gene, D gene, CDR3 DNA, CDR3 protein. D genes are given only for firm matches. A row's size may be missing; if present it is once, few, many or a size class.

TRBV28	NA	TRBJ2-1	NA	TGTGCCAGCAGGCCCCTGGGCGGGGCATTAAGCTACAATGAGCAGTTCTTC	CASRPLGGALSYNEQFF
TRBV19	NA	TRBJ2-7	NA	TGTGCCAGTAGTACCGCGAGAGGGACCTACGAGCAGTACTTC	CASSTARGTYEQYF
TRBV18	once	TRBJ2-5	NA	TGTGCCAGCTCACCATCCCCGGGAGAGACCCAGTACTTC	CASSPSPGETQYF
TRBV10-3	NA	TRBJ2-7	NA	TGTGCCATCAGTGATGACATTTACGAGCAGTACTTC	CAISDDIYEQYF
TRBV13	once	TRBJ1-4	NA	TGTGCCAGCAGCTTCTCACTCTCAACTAATGAAAAACTGTTTTTT	CASSFSLSTNEKLFF
TRBV25-1	few	TRBJ2-1	TRBD1	TGTGCCAGCAGTCCCCAGGGACAGGGGTACTACAATGAGCAGTTCTTC	CASSPQGQGYYNEQFF
TRBV28	NA	TRBJ2-7	NA	TGTGCCTCCAAGTCGGTATTCACCTACGAGCAGTACTTC	CASKSVFTYEQYF
TRBV18	NA	TRBJ1-1	NA	TGTGCCAGCTCACCACCGTTGAGGCCGGGAGAAGCTTTCTTT	CASSPPLRPGEAFF
TRBV2	NA	TRBJ1-3	NA	TGTGCCAGCAGTGAACACAGTAGCACCATATATTTT	CASSEHSSTIYF
TRBV10-3	NA	TRBJ2-3	TRBD2	TGTGCCATCAGTGAGTCCCATACTAGCGCAAGCACAGATACGCAGTATTTT	CAISESHTSASTDTQYF
TRBV5-6	few	TRBJ2-7	TRBD1	TGTGCCAGCAGCCTTGGACAGGTGGAGTACTTC	CASSLGQVEYF